A single sample gave rise to the 10 T cell receptor beta chains below, sequenced in a study of vaccination and CD4 T cells after COVID-19. For these receptors, no antigen is known. Indicated time point: late sampling 161 to 241 days after vaccination in a few convalescent patients. Indicated treatment: approximately nine-day PBMC culture with coronavirus spike peptide pools or control peptides (ViraFEST assay). Cultured CD4+ T-cell DNA underwent Oncomine TCR Beta short-read sequencing. One entry per CDR3 protein results from TCRdb running MiXCR on the PCR reads. The data contain 20,000 to 25,000 distinct CDR3 sequences, around two fifths of them seen just once; the ten biggest clones take up just under 5%. The sequencing here drew on CD4+ T cells from blood, cultured in vitro, taken about 7 months after SARS-CoV-2 vaccination. The source is a human donor who had recovered from COVID-19.

This chain uses TRBV7-3 with TRBJ2-4; 11 bases map to TRBD2. The J segment lost 5 bases and the V segment lost 5 bases, leaving 8 bases of the junction unmatched. CDR1 is SGHTA, CDR2 FQGTGA, per germline. The CDR3 is 16 amino acids. The CDR3 region is CASSLGPGLAENIQYF. The CDR3 nucleotides are TGTGCCAGCAGCCTAGGGCCGGGACTAGCGGAAAACATTCAGTACTTC.

V is TRBV5-8 and J is TRBJ1-1, with 7 bases lining up with TRBD1. J gave up 4 bases and V 5 bases, and 5 bases lay outside the gene matches. CDR1 SGHTS and CDR2 YDEGEE come from the germline V gene. This CDR3 comprises 13 residues. CDR3 in DNA: TGTGCCAGCAGACCCAGGGGGATCACTGAAGCTTTCTTT. Its protein is CASRPRGITEAFF.

This clonotype occurred a few times. The chain links TRBV7-2 to TRBJ2-3, with D uncertain. Trimming took 3 bases from V and 2 from J, leaving 9 bases between them. The CDR3 totals 14 residues. CDR1 is SGHTA, CDR2 FQGNSA, per germline. The CDR3 reads CASSFLGHTDTQYF. CDR3 bases: TGTGCCAGCAGCTTTCTGGGTCACACAGATACGCAGTATTTT.

This chain uses TRBV19 with TRBJ1-1; D is possibly TRBD1 (5 bases). The CDR3 contains 14 residues. In germline, CDR1 is LNHDA, CDR2 SQIVND (reference sequence). V lost 10 bases, J lost 0 bases, and 15 bases lay in between. As DNA, the CDR3 is TGTGCCACCCGAGGACGGGGGATGAACACTGAAGCTTTCTTT. Its translation is CATRGRGMNTEAFF.

This clonotype came up a few times. The CDR3 coding sequence is TGTGCCAGCAGTTACAGGAGGGGAATGGGTAACACTGAAGCTTTCTTT. It specifies CASSYRRGMGNTEAFF. V gene TRBV6-5 combines with J gene TRBJ1-1, with TRBD1 as a possible D gene (5 bases). Trimming removed 2 bases at V and 2 bases at J, with 15 bases between. The germline CDR1 and CDR2 sequences are MNHEY and SVGAGI. This CDR3 is built from 16 residues.

This clonotype was detected only a few times. The V and J genes are TRBV20-1 and TRBJ2-2, with 7 positions matching TRBD2. CDR1 is DFQATT and CDR2 is SNEGSKA in the germline V gene (reference sequence). The J segment lost 3 bases and the V segment lost 0 bases, leaving 7 bases of the junction unmatched. The CDR3 has 16 amino acids. CDR3 amino acids: CSAREIPGGYTGELFF. Written as DNA, the CDR3 is TGCAGTGCTAGAGAGATTCCGGGGGGATACACCGGGGAGCTGTTTTTT.

This clonotype has more than one count but fewer than ten. This chain links TRBV28 with TRBJ1-5; D gene ambiguous. Trimming cost V 7 bases and J 3 bases, with 10 bases left between them. CDR1 MDHEN and CDR2 SYDVKM come from the germline V gene. The CDR3 runs to 13 residues. CDR3 sequence: CASKSGTNQPQHF. CDR3 nucleotide sequence: TGTGCCAGCAAATCAGGAACCAATCAGCCCCAGCATTTT.

The V gene is TRBV6-5, the J gene TRBJ2-3; a possible D gene is TRBD2 (5 bases). Germline V gene sequence: CDR1 MNHEY, CDR2 SVGAGI. Trimming left V 0 bases short and J 7 bases short, with 20 bases between. This CDR3 has 17 residues. CDR3 coding DNA: TGTGCCAGCAGTTACTCTATTCTCACTAGGGCTGAATATACGCAGTATTTT. As protein: CASSYSILTRAEYTQYF.

This clonotype occurred a few times. This chain links TRBV6-5 with TRBJ2-6; D not certain. V gave up 0 bases and J gave up 2 bases, with 8 bases separating them. Germline V lookup: CDR1 MNHEY, CDR2 SVGAGI. The CDR3 sequence is 16 residues long. The CDR3 loop is CASSYSMGTGANVLTF. CDR3 coding DNA: TGTGCCAGCAGTTACTCGATGGGAACTGGGGCCAACGTCCTGACTTTC.

In its sample, this clonotype was seen a few times. The junction differs from germline at one of its ends, possibly a read error. The chain links TRBV7-8 to TRBJ2-1; TRBD1 aligns across 7 bases. Germline V gene data show CDR1 as SGHVS and CDR2 as FQNEAQ. This CDR3 is 12 amino acids long. The CDR3 loop is CASSLIRGQWSF. Here the CDR3 DNA reads TGTGCCAGCAGCTTAATTCGGGGACAGTGGTCCTTC.